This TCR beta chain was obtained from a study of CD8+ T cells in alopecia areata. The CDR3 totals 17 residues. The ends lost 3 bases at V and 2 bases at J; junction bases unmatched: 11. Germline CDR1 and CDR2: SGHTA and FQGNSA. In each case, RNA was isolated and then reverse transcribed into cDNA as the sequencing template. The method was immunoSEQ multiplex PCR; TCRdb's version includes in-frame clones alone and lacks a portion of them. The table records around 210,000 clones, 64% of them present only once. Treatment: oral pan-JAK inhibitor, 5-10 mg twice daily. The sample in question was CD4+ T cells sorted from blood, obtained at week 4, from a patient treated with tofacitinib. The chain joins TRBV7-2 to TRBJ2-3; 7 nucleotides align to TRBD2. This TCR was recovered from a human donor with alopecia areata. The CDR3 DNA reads TGTGCCAGCAGCTTGTTCGGAGGTAGCGGGTTCACAGATACGCAGTATTTT. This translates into CASSLFGGSGFTDTQYF.